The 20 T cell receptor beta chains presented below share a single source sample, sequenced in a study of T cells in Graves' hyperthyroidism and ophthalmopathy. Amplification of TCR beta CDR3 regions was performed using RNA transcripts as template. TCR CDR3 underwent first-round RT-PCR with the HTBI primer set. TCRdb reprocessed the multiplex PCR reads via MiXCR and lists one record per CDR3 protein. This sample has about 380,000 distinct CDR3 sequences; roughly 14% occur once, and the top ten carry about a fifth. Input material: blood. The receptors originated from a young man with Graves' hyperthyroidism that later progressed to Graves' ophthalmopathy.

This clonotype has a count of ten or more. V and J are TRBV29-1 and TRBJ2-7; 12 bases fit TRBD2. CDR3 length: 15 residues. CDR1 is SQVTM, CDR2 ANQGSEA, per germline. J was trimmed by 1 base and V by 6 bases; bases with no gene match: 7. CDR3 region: CSVTGTSGLSYEQYF. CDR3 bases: TGCAGCGTGACCGGGACTAGCGGGCTTTCCTACGAGCAGTACTTC.

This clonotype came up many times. CDR3 sequence reads: CASSPRQGEVNTIYF. CDR3 sequence (DNA): TGTGCCAGCAGCCCCAGACAGGGGGAAGTAAACACCATATATTTT. The V and J genes are TRBV7-9 and TRBJ1-3; 9 bases fit TRBD1. Trimming took 5 bases from V and 6 from J; bases not matched to a gene: 8. This CDR3 contains 15 residues. The germline V gene encodes CDR1 SEHNR and CDR2 FQNEAQ (reference sequence).

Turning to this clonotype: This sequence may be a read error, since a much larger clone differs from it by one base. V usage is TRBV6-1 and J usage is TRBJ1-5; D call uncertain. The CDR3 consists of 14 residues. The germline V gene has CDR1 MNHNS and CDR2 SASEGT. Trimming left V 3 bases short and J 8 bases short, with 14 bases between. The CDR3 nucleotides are TGTGCCAGCAGTGAGTGGAAGTTCGGGGAGCCCCAGCATTTT. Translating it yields CASSEWKFGEPQHF.

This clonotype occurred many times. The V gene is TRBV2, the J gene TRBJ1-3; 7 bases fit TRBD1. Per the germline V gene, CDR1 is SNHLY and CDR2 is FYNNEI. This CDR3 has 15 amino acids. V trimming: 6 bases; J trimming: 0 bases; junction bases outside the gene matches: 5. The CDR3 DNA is TGTGCCAGCAGAGAACAGGGGTACTCTGGAAACACCATATATTTT. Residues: CASREQGYSGNTIYF.

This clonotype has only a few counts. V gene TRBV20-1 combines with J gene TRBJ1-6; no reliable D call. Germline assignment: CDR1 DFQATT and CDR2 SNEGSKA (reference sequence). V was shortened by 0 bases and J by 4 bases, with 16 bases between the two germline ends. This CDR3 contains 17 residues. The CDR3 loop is CSARDPRGLGYNSPLHF. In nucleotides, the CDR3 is TGCAGTGCTAGAGACCCCCGCGGGCTAGGGTATAATTCACCCCTCCACTTT.

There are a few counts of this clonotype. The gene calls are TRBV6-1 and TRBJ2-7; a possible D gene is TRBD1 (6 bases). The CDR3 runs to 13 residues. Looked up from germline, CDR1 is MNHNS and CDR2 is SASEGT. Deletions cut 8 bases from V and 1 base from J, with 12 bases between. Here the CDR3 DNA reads TGTGCCAGCCACCGGGACACTTCCTACGAGCAGTACTTC. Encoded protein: CASHRDTSYEQYF.

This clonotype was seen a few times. CDR3 in amino acids: CASSDEKLFF. CDR3 coding DNA: TGTGCCAGCAGTGACGAAAAACTGTTTTTT. The chain is built from TRBV7-9 and TRBJ1-4; D ambiguous. The CDR3 covers 10 residues. V lost 6 bases and J lost 8, with 4 bases in between. CDR1 and CDR2 (germline): SEHNR, FQNEAQ (reference sequence).

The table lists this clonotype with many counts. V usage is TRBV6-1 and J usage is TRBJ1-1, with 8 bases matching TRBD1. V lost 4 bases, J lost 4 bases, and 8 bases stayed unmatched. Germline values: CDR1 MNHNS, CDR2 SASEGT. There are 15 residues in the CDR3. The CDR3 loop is CASSVRTGLGTEAFF. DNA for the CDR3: TGTGCCAGCAGTGTGAGGACAGGGTTGGGCACTGAAGCTTTCTTT.

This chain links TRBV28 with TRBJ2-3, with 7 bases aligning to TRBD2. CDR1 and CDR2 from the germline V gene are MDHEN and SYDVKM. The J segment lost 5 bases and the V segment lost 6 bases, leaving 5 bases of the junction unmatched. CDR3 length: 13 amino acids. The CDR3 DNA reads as TGTGCCAGCAGCACCATAGCGGGAGATACGCAGTATTTT. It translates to CASSTIAGDTQYF.

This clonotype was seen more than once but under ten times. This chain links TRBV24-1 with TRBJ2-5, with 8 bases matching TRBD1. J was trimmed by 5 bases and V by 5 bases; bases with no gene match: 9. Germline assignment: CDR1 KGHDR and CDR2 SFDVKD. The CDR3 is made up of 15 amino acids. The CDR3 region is CATSANDRGLETQYF. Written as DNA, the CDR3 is TGTGCCACCAGTGCCAACGACAGGGGTCTGGAGACCCAGTACTTC.

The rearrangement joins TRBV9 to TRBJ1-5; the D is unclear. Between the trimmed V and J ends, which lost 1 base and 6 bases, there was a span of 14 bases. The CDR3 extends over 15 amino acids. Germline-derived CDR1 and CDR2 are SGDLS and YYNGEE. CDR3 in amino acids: CASSVMGDSGQPQHF. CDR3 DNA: TGTGCCAGCAGCGTAATGGGTGATTCCGGTCAGCCCCAGCATTTT.

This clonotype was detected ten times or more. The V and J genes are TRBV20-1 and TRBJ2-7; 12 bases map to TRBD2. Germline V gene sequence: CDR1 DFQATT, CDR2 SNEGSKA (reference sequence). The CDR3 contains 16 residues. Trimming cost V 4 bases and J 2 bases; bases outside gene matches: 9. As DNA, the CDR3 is TGCAGTGCTACCCCACGGACTAGCGGGGCCACCTACGAGCAGTACTTC. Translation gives CSATPRTSGATYEQYF.

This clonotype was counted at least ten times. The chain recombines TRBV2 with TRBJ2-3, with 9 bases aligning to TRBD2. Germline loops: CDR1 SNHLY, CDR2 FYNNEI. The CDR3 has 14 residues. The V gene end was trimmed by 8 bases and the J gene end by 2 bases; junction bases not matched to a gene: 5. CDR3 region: CASSSGRITDTQYF. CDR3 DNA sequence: TGTGCCAGCTCGAGCGGGAGGATCACAGATACGCAGTATTTT.

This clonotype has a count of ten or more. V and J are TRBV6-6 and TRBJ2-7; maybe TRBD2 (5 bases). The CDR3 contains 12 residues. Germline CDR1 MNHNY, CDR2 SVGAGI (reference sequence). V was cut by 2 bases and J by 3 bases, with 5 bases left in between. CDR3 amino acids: CASSYEGYEQYF. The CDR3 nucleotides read TGTGCCAGCAGTTACGAGGGCTACGAGCAGTACTTC.

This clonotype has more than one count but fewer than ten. The CDR3 region has the DNA TGTGCCAGCAGCCAAGAGGGTTTCGGAAACACCATATATTTT. Translated, it gives CASSQEGFGNTIYF. This chain connects TRBV3-1 to TRBJ1-3; D gene ambiguous. The CDR3 consists of 14 residues. The germline gives CDR1 LGHDT, CDR2 YNNKEL (reference sequence). Trimming took 0 bases from V and 4 from J, leaving 7 bases between them.

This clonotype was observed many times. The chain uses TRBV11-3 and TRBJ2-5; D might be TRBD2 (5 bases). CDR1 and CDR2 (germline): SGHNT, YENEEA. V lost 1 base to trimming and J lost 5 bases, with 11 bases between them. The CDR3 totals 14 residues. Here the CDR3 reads CASSLGGSWETQYF. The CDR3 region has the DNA TGTGCCAGCAGCTTAGGCGGGTCATGGGAGACCCAGTACTTC.

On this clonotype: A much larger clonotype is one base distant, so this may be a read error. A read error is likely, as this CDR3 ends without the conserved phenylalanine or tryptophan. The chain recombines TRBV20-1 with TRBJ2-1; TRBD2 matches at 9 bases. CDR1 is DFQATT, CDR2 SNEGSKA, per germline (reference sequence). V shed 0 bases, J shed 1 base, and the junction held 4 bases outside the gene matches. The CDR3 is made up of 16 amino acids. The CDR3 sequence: CSARDRAGGSYNEQFL. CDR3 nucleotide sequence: TGCAGTGCTAGAGATCGAGCGGGGGGATCCTACAATGAGCAGTTCTTA.

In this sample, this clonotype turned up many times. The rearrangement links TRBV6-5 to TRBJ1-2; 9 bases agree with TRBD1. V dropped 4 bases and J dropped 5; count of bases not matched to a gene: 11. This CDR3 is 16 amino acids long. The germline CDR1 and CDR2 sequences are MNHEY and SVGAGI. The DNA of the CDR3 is TGTGCCAGCAGTTTCCGGAGCCCAGGACAGGGGTATGGCTACACCTTC. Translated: CASSFRSPGQGYGYTF.

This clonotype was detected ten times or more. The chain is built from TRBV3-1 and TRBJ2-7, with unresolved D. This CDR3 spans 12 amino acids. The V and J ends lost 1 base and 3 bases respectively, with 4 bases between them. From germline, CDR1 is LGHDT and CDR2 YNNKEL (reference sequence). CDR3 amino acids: CASSQGFYEQYF. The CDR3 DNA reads TGTGCCAGCAGCCAAGGTTTCTACGAGCAGTACTTC.

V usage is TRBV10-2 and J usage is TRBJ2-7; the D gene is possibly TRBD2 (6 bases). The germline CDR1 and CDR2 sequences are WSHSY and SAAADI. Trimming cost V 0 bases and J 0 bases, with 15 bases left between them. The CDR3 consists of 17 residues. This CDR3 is CASSESGRGTGSYEQYF. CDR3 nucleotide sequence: TGCGCCAGCAGTGAGTCGGGGCGCGGGACTGGCTCCTACGAGCAGTACTTC.